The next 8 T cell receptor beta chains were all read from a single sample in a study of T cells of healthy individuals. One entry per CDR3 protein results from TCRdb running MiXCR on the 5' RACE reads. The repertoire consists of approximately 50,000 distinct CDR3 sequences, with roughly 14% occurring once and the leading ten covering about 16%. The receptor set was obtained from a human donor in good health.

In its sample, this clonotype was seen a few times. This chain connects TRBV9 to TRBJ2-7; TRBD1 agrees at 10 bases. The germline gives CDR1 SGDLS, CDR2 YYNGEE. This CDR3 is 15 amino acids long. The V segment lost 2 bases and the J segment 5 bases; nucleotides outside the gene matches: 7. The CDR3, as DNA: TGTGCCAGCAGCGTCATGGGACAGGGGTCCCACGAGCAGTACTTC. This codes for CASSVMGQGSHEQYF. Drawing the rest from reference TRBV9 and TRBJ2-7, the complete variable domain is DSGVTQTPKHLITATGQRVTLRCSPRSGDLSVYWYQQSLDQGLQFLIQYYNGEERAKGNILERFSAQQFPDLHSELNLSSLELGDSALYFCASSVMGQGSHEQYFGPGTRLTVT.

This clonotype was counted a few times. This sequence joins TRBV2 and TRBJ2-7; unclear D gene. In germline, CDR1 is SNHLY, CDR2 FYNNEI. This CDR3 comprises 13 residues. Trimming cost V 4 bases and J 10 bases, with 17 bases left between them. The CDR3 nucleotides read TGTGCCAGCAGTGGATACGAGTTTCCCAATCAGTACTTC. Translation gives CASSGYEFPNQYF. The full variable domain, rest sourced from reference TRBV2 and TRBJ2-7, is EPEVTQTPSHQVTQMGQEVILRCVPISNHLYFYWYRQILGQKVEFLVSFYNNEISEKSEIFDDQFSVERPDGSNFTLKIRSTKLEDSAMYFCASSGYEFPNQYFGPGTRLTVT.

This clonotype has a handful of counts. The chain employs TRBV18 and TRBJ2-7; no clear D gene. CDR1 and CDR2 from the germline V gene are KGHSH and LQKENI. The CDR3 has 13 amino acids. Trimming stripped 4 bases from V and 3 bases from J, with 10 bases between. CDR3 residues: CASSLDWDYEQYF. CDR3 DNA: TGTGCCAGCTCACTTGATTGGGACTACGAGCAGTACTTC.

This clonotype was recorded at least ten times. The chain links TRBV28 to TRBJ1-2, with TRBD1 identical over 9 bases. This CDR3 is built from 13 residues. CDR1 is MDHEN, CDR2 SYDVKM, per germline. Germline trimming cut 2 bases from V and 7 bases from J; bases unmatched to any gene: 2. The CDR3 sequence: CASSLPDRGGYTF. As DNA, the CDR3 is TGTGCCAGCAGTTTACCGGACAGGGGTGGCTACACCTTC.

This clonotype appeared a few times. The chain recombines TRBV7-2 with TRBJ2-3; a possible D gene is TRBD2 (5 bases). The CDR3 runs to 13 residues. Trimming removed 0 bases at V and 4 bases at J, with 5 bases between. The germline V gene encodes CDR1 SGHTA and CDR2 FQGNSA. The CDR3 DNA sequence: TGTGCCAGCAGCTTAGCGGGAGCAGATACGCAGTATTTT. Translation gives CASSLAGADTQYF.

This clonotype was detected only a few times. The CDR3 loop reads CASSLRGMVTEAFF. Written as DNA, the CDR3 is TGTGCCAGCAGCTTGAGGGGAATGGTCACTGAAGCTTTCTTT. V and J are TRBV7-8 and TRBJ1-1, with a tentative D call TRBD1 (5 bases). Germline CDR1 reads SGHVS; CDR2 reads FQNEAQ. V lost 3 bases and J lost 4, with 12 bases in between. The CDR3 spans 14 residues.

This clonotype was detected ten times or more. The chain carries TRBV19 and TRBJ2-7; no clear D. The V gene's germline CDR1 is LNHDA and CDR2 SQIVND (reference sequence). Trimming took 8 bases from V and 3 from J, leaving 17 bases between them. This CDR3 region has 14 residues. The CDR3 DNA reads TGTGCCAGTGGTGGGGATAACGAGCTCTACGAGCAGTACTTC. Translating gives CASGGDNELYEQYF.

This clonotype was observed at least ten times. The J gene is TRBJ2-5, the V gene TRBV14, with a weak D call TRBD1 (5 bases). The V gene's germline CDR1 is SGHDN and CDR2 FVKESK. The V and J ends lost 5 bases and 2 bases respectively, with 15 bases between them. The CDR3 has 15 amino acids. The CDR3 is CASSGRQNQQETQYF. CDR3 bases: TGTGCCAGCAGCGGACGACAGAACCAGCAAGAGACCCAGTACTTC.